Below, 26 T cell receptor beta chains from the same sample are listed, as sequenced in a study of blood T cell repertoires in COVID-19 (TCRdb year 2020). Library preparation employed the immunoSEQ multiplex PCR assay. TCRdb took this table from immuneACCESS and kept in-frame rearrangements with V and J called. Such tables lack part of the clones; where checked against another copy, unresolved V genes explain under half of the gap, and the rest is unexplained. The sample records about 190,000 clones, 84% of which are singletons. The top ten constitute 5.1% of the sample. The sample comprised peripheral blood. The receptors originated from a woman in her sixties or seventies with active or convalescent COVID-19.

The rearrangement links TRBV18 to TRBJ2-3, with D tentatively TRBD2 (5 bases). CDR1 is KGHSH, CDR2 LQKENI, per germline. The CDR3 sequence is 13 residues long. V lost 8 bases to trimming and J lost 0 bases, with 9 bases between them. The CDR3 nucleotides read TGTGCCAGCCGGGGTAGGAGCACAGATACGCAGTATTTT. It codes for CASRGRSTDTQYF.

This chain uses TRBV11-2 with TRBJ2-7, with D unresolved. V was pared by 6 bases and J by 0 bases, with 12 bases between. This CDR3 is built from 14 residues. The germline gives CDR1 SGHAT, CDR2 FQNNGV. DNA of the CDR3: TGTGCCAGCAGTGCGACTTCTAGCTCCTACGAGCAGTACTTC. Translated: CASSATSSSYEQYF.

The rearrangement uses TRBV5-1 and TRBJ1-1, with a weak D call TRBD1 (5 bases). Germline loops: CDR1 SGHRS, CDR2 YFSETQ. Trimming took 0 bases from V and 0 from J, leaving 9 bases between them. CDR3 length equals 15 residues. As DNA, the CDR3 is TGCGCCAGCAGCTTGGTAGGGGCTATGAACACTGAAGCTTTCTTT. Its protein is CASSLVGAMNTEAFF. The entire variable domain, with the rest obtained from reference TRBV5-1 and TRBJ1-1, is as follows: KAGVTQTPRYLIKTRGQQVTLSCSPISGHRSVSWYQQTPGQGLQFLFEYFSETQRNKGNFPGRFSGRQFSNSRSEMNVSTLELGDSALYLCASSLVGAMNTEAFFGQGTRLTVV.

CDR3 nucleotide sequence: TGTGCCAGCAGACTGGGACTAGCGGGAGGGCCTGTCGGGGAGCTGTTTTTT. Translation gives CASRLGLAGGPVGELFF. The J gene is TRBJ2-2, the V gene TRBV2; 16 positions match TRBD2. Germline V CDR1 and CDR2: SNHLY, FYNNEI. V lost 6 bases and J lost 7; bases outside the gene matches: 8. The CDR3 extends over 17 amino acids.

The sample holds a few counts of this clone. This chain links TRBV28 with TRBJ2-7, with 7 bases fitting TRBD1. This CDR3 region has 14 residues. Germline V gene lookup returns CDR1 MDHEN and CDR2 SYDVKM. Trimming took 7 bases from V and 0 from J; bases not matched to a gene: 6. The CDR3 here is CASTRTGSSYEQYF. The CDR3 DNA sequence: TGTGCCAGCACCCGGACAGGCAGCTCCTACGAGCAGTACTTC.

The chain joins TRBV18 to TRBJ2-1, with 8 bases fitting TRBD2. The CDR3 runs 15 residues. Germline V lookup: CDR1 KGHSH, CDR2 LQKENI. J was trimmed by 2 bases and V by 5 bases; bases with no gene match: 5. CDR3 sequence (DNA): TGTGCCAGCTCAGAGGCGGGAGGCCCCTACAATGAGCAGTTCTTC. Amino acids: CASSEAGGPYNEQFF.

A word on this clone: The sample has other DNA sequences that encode this CDR3 too. The chain carries TRBV24-1 and TRBJ2-1; TRBD1 matches at 8 bases. The CDR3 has 15 residues. Germline V gene lookup returns CDR1 KGHDR and CDR2 SFDVKD. Germline trimming cut 1 base from V and 2 bases from J; bases unmatched to any gene: 0. DNA of the CDR3: TGTGCCACCAGTGATTTACAGGGGGCCTACAATGAGCAGTTCTTC. Translation gives CATSDLQGAYNEQFF.

The CDR3 DNA follows: TGTGCCTGGAGCCTGGACAGCTTCTCTGGAAACACCATATATTTT. Protein sequence: CAWSLDSFSGNTIYF. This sequence joins TRBV30 and TRBJ1-3; possibly TRBD1 for D (6 bases). Germline V CDR1 and CDR2: GTSNPN, SVGIG (reference sequence). The V and J ends lost 3 bases and 0 bases respectively, with 12 bases between them. CDR3 length: 15 residues.

The chain employs TRBV2 and TRBJ1-6, with 7 bases matching TRBD1. The CDR3 loop spans 16 amino acids. With 8 bases clipped from V and 7 bases from J, the junction kept 14 bases outside the gene matches. Germline V gives CDR1 SNHLY, CDR2 FYNNEI. The CDR3 DNA reads TGTGCCAGCGAAGACCACAGGGGAGTTGAGAATTCACCCCTCCACTTT. It yields the protein CASEDHRGVENSPLHF.

This chain links TRBV19 with TRBJ2-2, with 7 bases fitting TRBD1. Germline CDR1 and CDR2: LNHDA and SQIVND (reference sequence). The trim removed 6 bases at V and 0 bases at J, leaving 4 bases unmatched. The CDR3 runs 15 residues. CDR3: CASRRQGSNTGELFF. CDR3 DNA: TGTGCCAGTAGACGACAGGGATCGAACACCGGGGAGCTGTTTTTT.

This chain links TRBV2 with TRBJ2-3, with 8 bases lining up with TRBD2. V was pared by 3 bases and J by 4 bases, with 6 bases of the junction left unmatched. The CDR3 totals 15 residues. Germline-derived CDR1 and CDR2 are SNHLY and FYNNEI. The CDR3 DNA reads as TGTGCCAGCAGTGACAGCGGGGGCCTCTCAGATACGCAGTATTTT. Its protein is CASSDSGGLSDTQYF.

The rearrangement links TRBV4-1 to TRBJ2-7; TRBD1 matches at 8 bases. V lost 1 base and J lost 5; bases outside the gene matches: 7. The CDR3 has 15 residues. The germline CDR1 and CDR2 sequences are MGHRA and YSYEKL. CDR3 in DNA: TGCGCCAGCAGCCAAGCCGGGACAGGTTCCCACGAGCAGTACTTC. This encodes CASSQAGTGSHEQYF.

This sequence joins TRBV28 and TRBJ1-3, with a weak D call TRBD1 (5 bases). V lost 4 bases to trimming and J lost 4 bases, with 11 bases between them. The CDR3 has 14 amino acids. In germline, CDR1 is MDHEN, CDR2 SYDVKM. In DNA form, the CDR3 reads TGTGCCAGCAGTTCGTCAGGGCTCGGAAACACCATATATTTT. Protein product: CASSSSGLGNTIYF.

The chain carries TRBV6-5 and TRBJ2-7; D might be TRBD1 (6 bases). The ends were cut back, 8 bases at V and 1 base at J, with 12 bases in the middle. The length of the CDR3 is 13 residues. From germline, CDR1 is MNHEY and CDR2 SVGAGI. The DNA of the CDR3 is TGTGCCAGCTGCCCAGGGGCATCCTACGAGCAGTACTTC. This sequence encodes CASCPGASYEQYF.

This clone was detected once. The rearrangement uses TRBV5-1 and TRBJ1-4, with 7 bases aligning to TRBD1. V was clipped by 0 bases and J by 5 bases; unmatched bases: 1. This CDR3 has 14 residues. CDR1 and CDR2 (germline): SGHRS, YFSETQ. DNA for the CDR3: TGCGCCAGCAGCTTGGGGGACAGCAATGAAAAACTGTTTTTT. Amino acids: CASSLGDSNEKLFF.

This clone has more than one count but fewer than ten. The chain employs TRBV9 and TRBJ2-2; 9 positions match TRBD2. J lost 4 bases, V lost 0 bases, and 1 base had no gene match. The CDR3 has 15 residues. Looked up from germline, CDR1 is SGDLS and CDR2 is YYNGEE. CDR3 DNA sequence: TGTGCCAGCAGCGTAGAACTAGCGGGCACCGGGGAGCTGTTTTTT. Protein product: CASSVELAGTGELFF.

The chain joins TRBV19 to TRBJ2-7; no clear D gene. Germline V gives CDR1 LNHDA, CDR2 SQIVND (reference sequence). The CDR3 has 13 residues. The V gene lost 2 bases and the J gene lost 3 bases, with 8 bases spanning the gap. CDR3 nucleotides: TGTGCCAGTAGTATAACCCCCAGCTACGAGCAGTACTTC. As protein: CASSITPSYEQYF.

This rearrangement joins TRBV27 to TRBJ2-1; 10 positions match TRBD2. The CDR3 is 14 amino acids. Trimming removed 5 bases from V and 5 bases from J; junction bases left unmatched: 3. The germline V gene has CDR1 MNHEY and CDR2 SMNVEV (reference sequence). CDR3 nucleotides: TGTGCCAGCAGTAGGACTAGCGGTCACAATGAGCAGTTCTTC. Translation gives CASSRTSGHNEQFF.

V usage is TRBV7-9 and J usage is TRBJ2-1, with TRBD2 matching over 11 bases. The J segment lost 3 bases and the V segment lost 2 bases, leaving 3 bases of the junction unmatched. Germline V lookup: CDR1 SEHNR, CDR2 FQNEAQ (reference sequence). This CDR3 has 16 amino acids. Here the CDR3 reads CASSLITSGSYNEQFF. In DNA form, the CDR3 reads TGTGCCAGCAGCTTAATCACTAGCGGGAGCTACAATGAGCAGTTCTTC. Supplemented by reference TRBV7-9 and TRBJ2-1, the full variable domain reads DTGVSQNPRHKITKRGQNVTFRCDPISEHNRLYWYRQTLGQGPEFLTYFQNEAQLEKSRLLSDRFSAERPKGSFSTLEIQRTEQGDSAMYLCASSLITSGSYNEQFFGPGTRLTVL.

This chain connects TRBV6-1 to TRBJ1-4; D gene uncertain. The CDR3 length is 16 residues. The V end lost 1 base, the J end lost 7 bases, and 16 bases lay between the germline ends. CDR1 is MNHNS and CDR2 is SASEGT in the germline V gene. The CDR3 sequence: CASSEVRGGGSEKLFF. CDR3 bases: TGTGCCAGCAGTGAAGTCCGAGGAGGCGGGAGTGAAAAACTGTTTTTT.

The rearrangement links TRBV18 to TRBJ2-2, with D perhaps matching TRBD2 (5 bases). The CDR3 spans 15 residues. CDR1 is KGHSH and CDR2 is LQKENI in the germline V gene. The V end was cut by 7 bases, the J end by 4 bases, with 16 bases between. DNA for the CDR3: TGTGCCAGCTGGTCGGGCGGGCGGTCCACCGGGGAGCTGTTTTTT. This gives the protein CASWSGGRSTGELFF.

The rearrangement uses TRBV5-1 and TRBJ2-1; TRBD2 matches 14 bases. Germline assignment: CDR1 SGHRS and CDR2 YFSETQ. The trim removed 0 bases at V and 5 bases at J, leaving 1 base unmatched. The CDR3 runs 16 residues. CDR3 nucleotide sequence: TGCGCCAGCAGCTTGGGACTAGCGGGAGGGGACAATGAGCAGTTCTTC. Its protein product is CASSLGLAGGDNEQFF. The variable domain in full, with the rest retrieved from reference TRBV5-1 and TRBJ2-1, is KAGVTQTPRYLIKTRGQQVTLSCSPISGHRSVSWYQQTPGQGLQFLFEYFSETQRNKGNFPGRFSGRQFSNSRSEMNVSTLELGDSALYLCASSLGLAGGDNEQFFGPGTRLTVL.

The V gene is TRBV6-6, the J gene TRBJ1-3, with 10 bases aligning to TRBD1. CDR3 length: 16 amino acids. Germline CDR1 and CDR2: MNHNY and SVGAGI (reference sequence). The trim removed 4 bases at V and 0 bases at J, leaving 3 bases unmatched. The CDR3 spells CASSWDRGSSGNTIYF. In nucleotides, the CDR3 is TGTGCCAGCAGTTGGGACAGGGGAAGCTCTGGAAACACCATATATTTT.

The chain links TRBV2 to TRBJ2-1; 14 bases align to TRBD2. Germline CDR1 is SNHLY and CDR2 is FYNNEI. J was trimmed by 8 bases and V by 4 bases; bases with no gene match: 10. The CDR3 extends over 17 amino acids. The CDR3 DNA follows: TGTGCCAGCAGTGGGGGACTAGCGGGGGCCCCTGTGCATGAGCAGTTCTTC. Its protein product is CASSGGLAGAPVHEQFF.

This clone was observed at least ten times. V usage is TRBV4-1 and J usage is TRBJ2-7; a possible D gene is TRBD2 (6 bases). V was cut by 6 bases and J by 2 bases, with 20 bases left in between. In germline, CDR1 is MGHRA, CDR2 YSYEKL. The CDR3 totals 16 residues. CDR3 nucleotide sequence: TGCGCCAGCAGTCACATTAATAGCGGACCGGCCTACGAGCAGTACTTC. Translated, it gives CASSHINSGPAYEQYF.

V gene TRBV4-1 combines with J gene TRBJ1-5; TRBD1 agrees at 11 bases. The CDR3 extends over 16 amino acids. J lost 7 bases, V lost 1 base, and 6 bases had no gene match. Germline assignment: CDR1 MGHRA and CDR2 YSYEKL. The CDR3 loop is CASSQGGTGGEQPQHF. CDR3 nucleotides: TGCGCCAGCAGCCAAGGGGGGACAGGGGGTGAACAGCCCCAGCATTTT.